The 19 T cell receptor beta chains below come from one sample, sequenced in a study of cytomegalovirus exposure and HLA in healthy donors. Amplification used 60 Vbeta primers and 13 Jbeta primers. Libraries were prepared by immunoSEQ multiplex PCR; TCRdb keeps only in-frame clonotypes and omits some of them. The sample yields around 170,000 clones, around 76% seen once. The sample consisted of PBMCs. The receptors here all came from a man aged 40-49 years in good health and CMV-seronegative.

J is TRBJ2-1 and V is TRBV28, with 13 bases fitting TRBD2. Germline CDR1 and CDR2: MDHEN and SYDVKM. This CDR3 has 17 amino acids. V lost 3 bases to trimming and J lost 2 bases; unmatched junction nucleotides: 4. The CDR3 here is CASSFPGTSGTYNEQFF. Written as DNA, the CDR3 is TGTGCCAGCAGTTTCCCGGGGACTAGCGGGACCTACAATGAGCAGTTCTTC.

The rearrangement uses TRBV4-3 and TRBJ2-5; 7 bases are shared with TRBD2. This CDR3 has 16 residues. V shed 0 bases, J shed 4 bases, and the junction held 8 bases outside the gene matches. From germline, CDR1 is LGHNA and CDR2 YSLEER. The CDR3 coding sequence is TGCGCCAGCAGCCAAGAAGGACGGGGAGGGGCAGAGACCCAGTACTTC. Translation gives CASSQEGRGGAETQYF.

This clone has more than one count but fewer than ten. The chain is built from TRBV28 and TRBJ1-4, with 9 bases that match TRBD1. From germline, CDR1 is MDHEN and CDR2 SYDVKM. J lost 6 bases, V lost 2 bases, and 1 base had no gene match. CDR3 length equals 14 residues. As DNA, the CDR3 is TGTGCCAGCAGTTTAGACAGGGGGGATGAAAAACTGTTTTTT. This encodes CASSLDRGDEKLFF.

CDR3 amino acids: CASSLWGTGLANYEQYF. The CDR3 DNA follows: TGTGCCAGCAGTTTATGGGGTACGGGACTAGCGAACTACGAGCAGTACTTC. The V call is TRBV27, the J call TRBJ2-7; 10 nucleotides match TRBD2. Trimming at V came to 1 base and at J to 3 bases, leaving 9 bases not matched to a gene. Germline loops: CDR1 MNHEY, CDR2 SMNVEV (reference sequence). The CDR3 covers 17 residues.

Only one count was recorded for this clone. The chain couples TRBV18 to TRBJ2-5; 8 bases align to TRBD2. The CDR3 loop spans 16 amino acids. Germline CDR1 KGHSH, CDR2 LQKENI. V lost 4 bases to trimming and J lost 5 bases; unmatched junction nucleotides: 12. DNA of the CDR3: TGTGCCAGCTCACATGAAACCGGGACTAGAGGCGAGACCCAGTACTTC. It translates to CASSHETGTRGETQYF.

This chain joins TRBV18 and TRBJ2-2; D not resolved. Germline V gene data show CDR1 as KGHSH and CDR2 as LQKENI. The CDR3 runs to 15 residues. The V gene lost 3 bases and the J gene lost 1 base, with 9 bases spanning the gap. The CDR3 nucleotides are TGTGCCAGCTCACCCCCATCGGTGAACACCGGGGAGCTGTTTTTT. Amino acid sequence: CASSPPSVNTGELFF.

This clone was detected once. The chain couples TRBV7-8 to TRBJ1-2, with TRBD1 matching 8 bases. The CDR3 extends over 14 amino acids. Looked up from germline, CDR1 is SGHVS and CDR2 is FQNEAQ. The junction had 7 bases not matched to a gene; V was cut back by 5 bases and J by 5 bases. The CDR3 coding sequence is TGTGCCAGCAGCACAGGGGGTATACTGTATGGCTACACCTTC. It translates to CASSTGGILYGYTF.

This clone has only a few counts. This sequence joins TRBV11-2 and TRBJ2-7, with a weak D call TRBD2 (6 bases). V lost 2 bases to trimming and J lost 7 bases, with 18 bases between them. Germline-derived CDR1 and CDR2 are SGHAT and FQNNGV. The CDR3 has 15 residues. The CDR3 loop is CASSLRGGAAGEQYF. In nucleotides, the CDR3 is TGTGCCAGCAGCTTAAGAGGCGGGGCCGCGGGGGAGCAGTACTTC.

In this sample, this clone turned up once. V usage is TRBV19 and J usage is TRBJ2-5, with TRBD2 identical over 11 bases. CDR1 is LNHDA and CDR2 is SQIVND in the germline V gene (reference sequence). V shed 2 bases and J 6 bases; nucleotides not matched to a gene: 5. The CDR3 length is 15 residues. The CDR3 here is CASSITWTSGQTQYF. As DNA, the CDR3 is TGTGCCAGTAGTATAACCTGGACTAGCGGGCAGACCCAGTACTTC.

For this clone: Additional DNA sequences in this sample encode the identical CDR3. This sequence joins TRBV18 and TRBJ1-4; D is unresolved. There are 15 residues in the CDR3. V lost 0 bases and J lost 2, with 7 bases in between. The germline gives CDR1 KGHSH, CDR2 LQKENI. CDR3 sequence: CASSPPAATNEKLFF. As DNA, the CDR3 is TGTGCCAGCTCACCACCCGCGGCTACTAATGAAAAACTGTTTTTT.

The chain uses TRBV10-3 and TRBJ2-3; TRBD1 matches at 11 bases. The CDR3 is 15 residues long. Germline loops: CDR1 ENHRY, CDR2 SYGVKD. V shed 6 bases and J 1 base; nucleotides not matched to a gene: 3. CDR3 loop: CAIRGQGGGTDTQYF. The CDR3 nucleotides are TGTGCCATCAGGGGACAGGGGGGCGGCACAGATACGCAGTATTTT.

The genes are TRBV5-1 and TRBJ1-5; 12 nucleotides match TRBD1. CDR3 length: 17 amino acids. Germline V gene lookup returns CDR1 SGHRS and CDR2 YFSETQ. V shed 4 bases, J shed 3 bases, and the junction held 8 bases outside the gene matches. The CDR3 DNA sequence: TGCGCCAGCAGCCCGTGGGGACAGGGGGCGTCCAATCAGCCCCAGCATTTT. Protein product: CASSPWGQGASNQPQHF.

This chain links TRBV7-2 with TRBJ1-2, with 8 positions matching TRBD1. Germline V gives CDR1 SGHTA, CDR2 FQGNSA. The CDR3 sequence is 16 residues long. The V and J ends lost 1 base and 8 bases, in that order; junction bases with no gene match: 12. The CDR3 is CASSLGRAGGGGGYTF. In DNA, the CDR3 is TGTGCCAGCAGCTTAGGGAGGGCAGGGGGCGGAGGGGGCTACACCTTC. Together with reference TRBV7-2 and TRBJ1-2, the CDR3 gives the full variable domain: GAGVSQSPSNKVTEKGKDVELRCDPISGHTALYWYRQSLGQGLEFLIYFQGNSAPDKSGLPSDRFSAERTGGSVSTLTIQRTQQEDSAVYLCASSLGRAGGGGGYTFGSGTRLTVV.

The V call is TRBV9, the J call TRBJ1-3, with TRBD1 matching over 10 bases. The CDR3 contains 14 residues. The ends lost 0 bases at V and 8 bases at J; junction bases unmatched: 2. Germline assignment: CDR1 SGDLS and CDR2 YYNGEE. The CDR3 bases are TGTGCCAGCAGCGTAGTGGGGACAGGGGACACCATATATTTT. It is translated as CASSVVGTGDTIYF.

This clone has only a few counts. The chain joins TRBV29-1 to TRBJ2-6; D is uncertain. Trimming took off 1 base at V and 1 base at J, with 11 bases between the two ends. Germline V gives CDR1 SQVTM, CDR2 ANQGSEA. CDR3 length equals 16 residues. The CDR3 reads CSVEVGAASGANVLTF. As DNA, the CDR3 is TGCAGCGTTGAAGTAGGCGCGGCATCTGGGGCCAACGTCCTGACTTTC.

The chain is built from TRBV4-1 and TRBJ2-7; D may be TRBD1 (6 bases). The V gene lost 0 bases and the J gene lost 6 bases, with 18 bases spanning the gap. The germline V gene has CDR1 MGHRA and CDR2 YSYEKL. CDR3 length equals 16 residues. This CDR3 reads CASSQDPTGPYGEQYF. For the CDR3, the DNA is TGCGCCAGCAGCCAAGACCCTACAGGGCCGTATGGCGAGCAGTACTTC.

This sequence joins TRBV5-1 and TRBJ2-2; weak D call: TRBD1 (5 bases). This CDR3 comprises 13 residues. The germline V gene has CDR1 SGHRS and CDR2 YFSETQ. V lost 4 bases, J lost 4 bases, and 8 bases lay in between. The CDR3 is CASSPQGTGELFF. The CDR3 DNA sequence: TGCGCCAGCAGCCCTCAGGGCACCGGGGAGCTGTTTTTT. Complete variable domain (other parts from reference TRBV5-1 and TRBJ2-2): KAGVTQTPRYLIKTRGQQVTLSCSPISGHRSVSWYQQTPGQGLQFLFEYFSETQRNKGNFPGRFSGRQFSNSRSEMNVSTLELGDSALYLCASSPQGTGELFFGEGSRLTVL.

The chain has TRBV6-5 and TRBJ2-2; D is unresolved. Trimming removed 5 bases at V and 0 bases at J, with 10 bases between. CDR3 length equals 15 residues. The V gene's germline CDR1 is MNHEY and CDR2 SVGAGI. CDR3 amino acids: CASSQYTTNTGELFF. The CDR3 bases are TGTGCCAGCAGTCAGTACACGACGAACACCGGGGAGCTGTTTTTT.

The chain combines TRBV6-1 with TRBJ2-1, with 11 nucleotides matching TRBD2. This CDR3 is built from 14 residues. Germline values: CDR1 MNHNS, CDR2 SASEGT. Trimming at V came to 6 bases and at J to 6 bases, leaving 4 bases not matched to a gene. The CDR3 spells CASREGLAANEQFF. The CDR3 region has the DNA TGTGCCAGCAGGGAGGGACTAGCGGCCAATGAGCAGTTCTTC.